Following are 25 T cell receptor beta chains from one sample sequenced in a study of response to subunit inactivated influenza vaccine. TCRdb fed the RT-PCR reads into MiXCR, producing one record per CDR3 protein. The data show 500,000 to 600,000 distinct CDR3 sequences, approximately 13% seen once. Sequencing used PBMCs from blood, obtained about 6 weeks after vaccination. The source of these receptors is a man aged 50-59 years who received an inactivated influenza vaccine.

J is TRBJ1-2 and V is TRBV10-2; D is unresolved. The V gene lost 2 bases and the J gene lost 5 bases, with 12 bases spanning the gap. The CDR3 spans 14 residues. CDR1 and CDR2 (germline): WSHSY, SAAADI. The CDR3 DNA reads TGCGCCAGCAGTGAGATTTCCAGCCCATATGGCTACACCTTC. Its protein product is CASSEISSPYGYTF.

This chain joins TRBV20-1 and TRBJ2-2; 9 bases are shared with TRBD1. The J segment lost 1 base and the V segment lost 6 bases, leaving 3 bases of the junction unmatched. CDR1 DFQATT and CDR2 SNEGSKA come from the germline V gene (reference sequence). The CDR3 contains 14 residues. CDR3 nucleotide sequence: TGCAGTGCCCCGGGACAGGGGAACACCGGGGAGCTGTTTTTT. Residues: CSAPGQGNTGELFF.

The V and J genes are TRBV4-2 and TRBJ2-7; D gene unclear. Trimming removed 4 bases from V and 9 bases from J, with 16 bases in between. Germline V gene lookup returns CDR1 LGHNA and CDR2 YNFKEQ. This CDR3 comprises 13 residues. CDR3 amino acids: CASSPGLPYWQYF. In DNA, the CDR3 is TGTGCCAGCAGCCCCGGGCTCCCCTACTGGCAGTACTTC.

This clonotype was counted between two and nine times. This chain joins TRBV29-1 and TRBJ1-2; D might be TRBD1 (5 bases). V was trimmed by 3 bases and J by 2 bases, leaving 13 bases between them. The CDR3 loop spans 14 amino acids. CDR1 SQVTM and CDR2 ANQGSEA come from the germline V gene. The CDR3 region is CSVEKGTGNYGYTF. DNA for the CDR3: TGCAGCGTTGAGAAAGGGACGGGGAACTATGGCTACACCTTC.

This clonotype was picked up a small number of times. The chain couples TRBV5-1 to TRBJ2-1, with 13 bases aligning to TRBD2. The CDR3 spans 15 residues. Germline lookup yields CDR1 SGHRS and CDR2 YFSETQ. V lost 4 bases to trimming and J lost 6 bases; unmatched junction nucleotides: 4. Written as DNA, the CDR3 is TGCGCCAGCAGCCTGACTAGCGGGGGGACCAATGAGCAGTTCTTC. Translated: CASSLTSGGTNEQFF.

There are a few counts of this clonotype. J is TRBJ2-1 and V is TRBV15, with D unresolved. The length of the CDR3 is 16 residues. Trimming stripped 3 bases from V and 3 bases from J, with 15 bases between. The germline V gene has CDR1 LNHNV and CDR2 YYDKDF (reference sequence). The CDR3 nucleotides read TGTGCCACCAGCAGCGTTTCGGCAGGCCGCTACAATGAGCAGTTCTTC. Protein sequence: CATSSVSAGRYNEQFF.

This sequence joins TRBV7-2 and TRBJ2-7; 7 nucleotides align to TRBD1. CDR3 length: 13 residues. Germline V gene lookup returns CDR1 SGHTA and CDR2 FQGNSA. J was trimmed by 3 bases and V by 5 bases; bases with no gene match: 4. The CDR3 spells CASSIGTDYEQYF. The CDR3 DNA reads as TGTGCCAGCAGCATTGGGACAGACTACGAGCAGTACTTC. Based on the CDR3 plus reference TRBV7-2 and TRBJ2-7, the full variable domain is GAGVSQSPSNKVTEKGKDVELRCDPISGHTALYWYRQSLGQGLEFLIYFQGNSAPDKSGLPSDRFSAERTGGSVSTLTIQRTQQEDSAVYLCASSIGTDYEQYFGPGTRLTVT.

In its sample, this clonotype was seen many times. The CDR3 DNA reads TGTGCCAGCAGCTTAAAGGGACTAGCGGGACTTGGCGATACGCAGTATTTT. Translated: CASSLKGLAGLGDTQYF. The rearrangement uses TRBV5-6 and TRBJ2-3; 13 bases agree with TRBD2. The CDR3 consists of 17 residues. Germline values: CDR1 SGHDT, CDR2 YYEEEE. The V and J ends lost 2 bases and 6 bases, in that order; junction bases with no gene match: 9. Complete variable domain (other parts from reference TRBV5-6 and TRBJ2-3): DAGVTQSPTHLIKTRGQQVTLRCSPKSGHDTVSWYQQALGQGPQFIFQYYEEEERQRGNFPDRFSGHQFPNYSSELNVNALLLGDSALYLCASSLKGLAGLGDTQYFGPGTRLTVL.

There are many counts of this clonotype. This chain links TRBV20-1 with TRBJ2-1; the D is unclear. Trimming pared 3 bases from V and 3 bases from J, leaving 15 bases between. This CDR3 has 15 residues. Germline lookup yields CDR1 DFQATT and CDR2 SNEGSKA (reference sequence). CDR3 sequence (DNA): TGCAGTGCTAGTGATCTCGGGTTCTACTACAATGAGCAGTTCTTC. This encodes CSASDLGFYYNEQFF.

This rearrangement joins TRBV4-3 to TRBJ2-2; 13 bases match TRBD2. Germline-derived CDR1 and CDR2 are LGHNA and YSLEER. J lost 5 bases, V lost 0 bases, and 12 bases had no gene match. CDR3 size: 20 residues. The CDR3 DNA reads TGCGCCAGCAGCCAAGATAGGATAGGACTAGCGGGAGTCGGGACCGGGGAGCTGTTTTTT. Amino acids: CASSQDRIGLAGVGTGELFF.

This chain connects TRBV25-1 to TRBJ2-5; possible D gene TRBD2, 5 bases. V lost 5 bases to trimming and J lost 6 bases, with 13 bases between them. The length of the CDR3 is 13 residues. Germline V gene data show CDR1 as MGHDK and CDR2 as SYGVNS. Here the CDR3 DNA reads TGTGCCAGCAGTCTCGCGGGTGAAAAGACCCAGTACTTC. Protein product: CASSLAGEKTQYF.

In this sample, this clonotype turned up a few times. The gene calls are TRBV3-1 and TRBJ1-1; 7 bases fit TRBD1. In germline, CDR1 is LGHDT, CDR2 YNNKEL (reference sequence). With V trimmed by 2 bases and J by 4 bases, 4 bases remained unmatched. The length of the CDR3 is 14 residues. CDR3 sequence: CASSQSGGGTEAFF. The CDR3 region has the DNA TGTGCCAGCAGCCAATCAGGGGGAGGCACTGAAGCTTTCTTT.

The gene calls are TRBV6-2 or TRBV6-3 and TRBJ1-5; D uncertain. CDR1 and CDR2 (germline): MNHEY, SVGEGT. CDR3 length equals 15 residues. The ends were cut back, 0 bases at V and 2 bases at J, with 8 bases in the middle. The CDR3, as DNA: TGTGCCAGCAGTTACTCGAGTTTGGGCAATCAGCCCCAGCATTTT. Protein sequence: CASSYSSLGNQPQHF.

This clonotype showed up just a few times. The rearrangement uses TRBV19 and TRBJ2-2; perhaps TRBD1 as D (6 bases). Germline assignment: CDR1 LNHDA and CDR2 SQIVND (reference sequence). Trimming left V 10 bases short and J 4 bases short, with 16 bases between. The CDR3 contains 14 residues. As DNA, the CDR3 is TGTGCCACCCTGCGGAACAGGGCCACCGGGGAGCTGTTTTTT. Translation gives CATLRNRATGELFF. Combining the CDR3 with reference TRBV19 and TRBJ2-2 gives the whole variable domain DGGITQSPKYLFRKEGQNVTLSCEQNLNHDAMYWYRQDPGQGLRLIYYSQIVNDFQKGDIAEGYSVSREKKESFPLTVTSAQKNPTAFYLCATLRNRATGELFFGEGSRLTVL.

The CDR3: CASSGLETSGYYNEQFF. The CDR3 bases are TGTGCCAGCAGTGGGTTAGAGACTAGCGGGTATTACAATGAGCAGTTCTTC. V and J are TRBV2 and TRBJ2-1, with TRBD2 matching over 10 bases. V lost 4 bases to trimming and J lost 4 bases; unmatched junction nucleotides: 10. Germline CDR1 SNHLY, CDR2 FYNNEI. The CDR3 contains 17 residues. Combining the CDR3 with reference TRBV2 and TRBJ2-1 gives the whole variable domain EPEVTQTPSHQVTQMGQEVILRCVPISNHLYFYWYRQILGQKVEFLVSFYNNEISEKSEIFDDQFSVERPDGSNFTLKIRSTKLEDSAMYFCASSGLETSGYYNEQFFGPGTRLTVL.

This clonotype appeared a few times. This chain uses TRBV14 with TRBJ2-1; TRBD2 aligns across 8 bases. Trimming at V came to 0 bases and at J to 6 bases, leaving 7 bases not matched to a gene. The germline V gene encodes CDR1 SGHDN and CDR2 FVKESK. There are 16 residues in the CDR3. Here the CDR3 reads CASSQEGAGVSNEQFF. The CDR3 DNA is TGTGCCAGCAGCCAAGAGGGAGCGGGAGTGAGCAATGAGCAGTTCTTC.

This chain uses TRBV19 with TRBJ1-5; D ambiguous. CDR3 length: 15 residues. V was shortened by 2 bases and J by 4 bases, with 12 bases between the two germline ends. Germline CDR1 is LNHDA and CDR2 is SQIVND (reference sequence). DNA for the CDR3: TGTGCCAGTAGTATAAAGGGAGGGAGTAATCAGCCCCAGCATTTT. Its protein product is CASSIKGGSNQPQHF.

This rearrangement joins TRBV6-1 to TRBJ2-2, with D perhaps matching TRBD1 (6 bases). The CDR3 runs to 14 residues. V was trimmed by 7 bases and J by 8 bases, leaving 17 bases between them. The germline CDR1 and CDR2 sequences are MNHNS and SASEGT. The CDR3 loop is CASTLDSQRGELFF. CDR3 bases: TGTGCCAGCACCCTGGACAGCCAACGGGGGGAGCTGTTTTTT.

This clonotype has only a few counts. The chain's CDR3 is CASSLYGGSDQPQHF. The CDR3 DNA sequence: TGCGCCAGCAGCTTGTACGGCGGCTCGGATCAGCCCCAGCATTTT. V gene TRBV5-1 combines with J gene TRBJ1-5; D remains ambiguous. Germline CDR1 and CDR2: SGHRS and YFSETQ. CDR3 length equals 15 residues. The V end was cut by 1 base, the J end by 5 bases, with 13 bases between.

This clonotype has more than one count but fewer than ten. This chain joins TRBV5-1 and TRBJ2-5; D is uncertain. Germline CDR1 reads SGHRS; CDR2 reads YFSETQ. Trimming left V 0 bases short and J 3 bases short, with 9 bases between. This CDR3 is built from 14 residues. The CDR3 loop is CASSLAPGEETQYF. The CDR3 coding sequence is TGCGCCAGCAGCTTGGCGCCAGGAGAAGAGACCCAGTACTTC.

The chain couples TRBV18 to TRBJ2-7, with 7 bases that match TRBD1. The CDR3 has 14 amino acids. Germline V lookup: CDR1 KGHSH, CDR2 LQKENI. Trimming took 3 bases from V and 5 from J; bases not matched to a gene: 7. The CDR3 DNA follows: TGTGCCAGCTCACCGAAGGGGGCTATCAACGAGCAGTACTTC. The encoded protein is CASSPKGAINEQYF. Full variable domain (rest looked up from reference TRBV18 and TRBJ2-7): NAGVMQNPRHLVRRRGQEARLRCSPMKGHSHVYWYRQLPEEGLKFMVYLQKENIIDESGMPKERFSAEFPKEGPSILRIQQVVRGDSAAYFCASSPKGAINEQYFGPGTRLTVT.

The genes are TRBV2 and TRBJ2-3, with 13 bases matching TRBD2. There are 15 residues in the CDR3. Germline V gene lookup returns CDR1 SNHLY and CDR2 FYNNEI. The junction had 7 bases not matched to a gene; V was cut back by 7 bases and J by 6 bases. The CDR3 DNA is TGTGCCAGCATCCCCGCACTAGCGGGAGGGGATACGCAGTATTTT. This translates into CASIPALAGGDTQYF.

Only a few counts were recorded for this clonotype. This chain uses TRBV2 with TRBJ2-2, with a possible D match to TRBD1 (6 bases). The CDR3 covers 15 residues. Germline V CDR1 and CDR2: SNHLY, FYNNEI. Between the trimmed V and J ends, which lost 6 bases and 6 bases, there was a span of 17 bases. CDR3 coding DNA: TGTGCCAGCAGGTTGGGACAAGTGAATCCCGGGGAGCTGTTTTTT. It translates to CASRLGQVNPGELFF.

The V and J genes are TRBV4-3 and TRBJ1-2, with unresolved D. The V gene's germline CDR1 is LGHNA and CDR2 YSLEER. V lost 1 base and J 0 bases, leaving 12 bases between the germline ends. This CDR3 spans 16 amino acids. This chain's CDR3 is CASSQGYSVANYGYTF. CDR3 in DNA: TGCGCCAGCAGCCAAGGGTACAGTGTAGCTAACTATGGCTACACCTTC.

This clonotype has just a few counts. The gene calls are TRBV7-8 and TRBJ1-5, with 9 bases matching TRBD1. Losses at the gene ends were 2 bases for V and 7 bases for J; bases not matched to a gene: 12. Germline V gene sequence: CDR1 SGHVS, CDR2 FQNEAQ. CDR3 size: 17 residues. The CDR3 loop reads CASSLQTPGQGSQPQHF. CDR3 nucleotides: TGTGCCAGCAGCTTACAGACTCCGGGACAGGGATCACAGCCCCAGCATTTT.